These T cell receptor beta chains were read from a single sample in a study of T cell responses to AZD1222 COVID-19 vaccine. Sequencing was performed with immunoSEQ multiplex PCR; in TCRdb, only in-frame clones are kept and a portion is missing. The table includes approximately 110,000 clones, more than 90% detected once. The sample was peripheral blood, taken on day 0 of AZD1222 vaccination. Receptors were obtained from an adult in good health. Both conserved end residues are part of each CDR3. The D gene is left open where the match is weak. A clone size is listed for some rows: how often the clone was seen (once, few, many), or a class if it is expanded.

TRBJ2-7 TRBV10-3 14 TRBD1 - TGTGCCATCAGTCCGGGACAGGGAACTTTCGAGCAGTACTTC CAISPGQGTFEQYF
TRBJ2-7 TRBV28 14 - once TGTGCCAGCAGTTTAAAGGGGCTAGCGACCGAGCAGTACTTC CASSLKGLATEQYF
TRBJ1-1 TRBV7-2 12 - - TGTGCCAGCAGCCTCTCCGGGCGAGAAGCTTTCTTT CASSLSGREAFF
TRBJ1-1 TRBV7-9 14 TRBD1 - TGTGCCAGCAGACCCGGACAGGAGAACACTGAAGCTTTCTTT CASRPGQENTEAFF
TRBJ1-1 TRBV12-3/TRBV12-4 13 - - TGTGCCAGCAGTACCAGAGGGGACACTGAAGCTTTCTTT CASSTRGDTEAFF
TRBJ2-1 TRBV28 16 TRBD2 - TGTGCCAGCAGTTTGGTAGCAGCGGGGGACGGGGGTGAGCAGTTCTTC CASSLVAAGDGGEQFF
TRBJ1-1 TRBV7-9 18 - - TGTGCCAGCAGCTTAGTTGGCAGGGGAGTGAGGGGGAACACTGAAGCTTTCTTT CASSLVGRGVRGNTEAFF
TRBJ1-2 TRBV19 13 TRBD1 - TGTGCCAGTAGTCCGAGGGACAGCGATGGCTACACCTTC CASSPRDSDGYTF
TRBJ2-5 TRBV5-6 14 - - TGTGCCAGCAGCTTGGCCCTGGTTGTTGAGACCCAGTACTTC CASSLALVVETQYF
TRBJ2-3 TRBV6-5 16 TRBD1 - TGTGCCAGCAGTTACGCTCCGGGACAGGGCGTAGATACGCAGTATTTT CASSYAPGQGVDTQYF
TRBJ1-4 TRBV19 14 - once TGTGCCAGTCAGAAAGGGGGTTTCGGTGAAAAACTGTTTTTT CASQKGGFGEKLFF
TRBJ2-5 TRBV6-5 13 - - TGTGCCAGCGGCACAGGGAGGGCAGAGACCCAGTACTTC CASGTGRAETQYF
TRBJ2-1 TRBV6-5 15 TRBD2 - TGTGCCAGCAGGAGTGGGACTAGCGCAGTCAATGAGCAGTTCTTC CASRSGTSAVNEQFF
TRBJ2-3 TRBV2 13 - - TGTGCCAGCAGCCTAACAGGCCCAGATACGCAGTATTTT CASSLTGPDTQYF
TRBJ2-3 TRBV6-5 16 - - TGTGCCAGCAGTTACCCGAGGGGGGGGGCATCAGATACGCAGTATTTT CASSYPRGGASDTQYF
TRBJ1-1 TRBV11-2 15 TRBD1 once TGTGCCAGCAGCCAGGGGGGGGCGGGGAACACTGAAGCTTTCTTT CASSQGGAGNTEAFF
TRBJ2-7 TRBV6-2/TRBV6-3 14 - once TGTGCCAGCAGTCCCTTGACAGTCCTCTACGAGCAGTACTTC CASSPLTVLYEQYF
TRBJ2-3 TRBV2 13 - - TGTGCCAGCCACGACGGGACGACAGATACGCAGTATTTT CASHDGTTDTQYF
TRBJ2-5 TRBV3-1/TRBV3-2 14 - once TGTGCCAGCAGCCAAGGAATAACGTCAGAGACCCAGTACTTC CASSQGITSETQYF
TRBJ2-3 TRBV19 16 TRBD2 - TGTGCCAGTAGTAGTTCGTCTAGCGGGATCCCAGATACGCAGTATTTT CASSSSSSGIPDTQYF
TRBJ2-2 TRBV5-1 16 - - TGCGCCAGCAGCCCTGACGCAGGGATCAACACCGGGGAGCTGTTTTTT CASSPDAGINTGELFF
TRBJ2-7 TRBV5-8 15 - - TGTGCCAGCAGCTGGGAAGACGGTACCTCCTACGAGCAGTACTTC CASSWEDGTSYEQYF
TRBJ1-2 TRBV19 15 - - TGTGCCAGTAGTACCTTGAGAGGGGCTAACTATGGCTACACCTTC CASSTLRGANYGYTF
TRBJ1-3 TRBV18 14 - - TGTGCCAGCTCACCACAGTCGGGGCAGAACACCATATATTTT CASSPQSGQNTIYF
TRBJ2-3 TRBV3-1/TRBV3-2 17 TRBD2 - TGTGCCAGCAGCCGAACAACTAGCGCGGATCTTCGAGGGACGCAGTATTTT CASSRTTSADLRGTQYF
TRBJ2-7 TRBV4-3 13 - - TGCGCCAGCAGCCAAGGCCCCGGGTACGAGCAGTACTTC CASSQGPGYEQYF
TRBJ1-1 TRBV2 13 - - TGTGCCAGCAGTGAGGGCCTGAACACTGAAGCTTTCTTT CASSEGLNTEAFF
TRBJ1-5 TRBV28 14 - - TGTGCCAGCAGTTTAGGTGTTAGCAATCAGCCCCAGCATTTT CASSLGVSNQPQHF
TRBJ2-1 TRBV11-1 13 - - TGTGCCAGCAGCTTAGGGACTGTCAATGAGCAGTTCTTC CASSLGTVNEQFF